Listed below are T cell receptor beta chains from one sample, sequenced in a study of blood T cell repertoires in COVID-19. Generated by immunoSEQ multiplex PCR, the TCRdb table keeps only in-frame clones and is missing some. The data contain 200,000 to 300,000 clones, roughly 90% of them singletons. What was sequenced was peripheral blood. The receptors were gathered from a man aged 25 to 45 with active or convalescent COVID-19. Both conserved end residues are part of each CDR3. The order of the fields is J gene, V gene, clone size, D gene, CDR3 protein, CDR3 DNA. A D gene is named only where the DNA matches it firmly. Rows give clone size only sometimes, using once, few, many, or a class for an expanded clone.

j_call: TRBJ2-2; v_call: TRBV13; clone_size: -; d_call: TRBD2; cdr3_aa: CASSWGLDNTGELFF; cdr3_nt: TGTGCCAGCAGCTGGGGACTAGATAACACCGGGGAGCTGTTTTTT
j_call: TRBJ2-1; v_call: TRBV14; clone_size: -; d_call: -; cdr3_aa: CASSQGIRTGYSEQFF; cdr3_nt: TGTGCCAGCAGCCAAGGGATTAGAACAGGGTACAGTGAGCAGTTCTTC
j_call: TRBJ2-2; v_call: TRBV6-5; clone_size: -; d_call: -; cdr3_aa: CASSYSTGTGELFF; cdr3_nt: TGTGCCAGCAGTTACTCGACCGGGACCGGGGAGCTGTTTTTT
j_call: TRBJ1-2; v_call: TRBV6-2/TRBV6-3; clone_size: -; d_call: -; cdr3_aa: CASSLQANYGYTF; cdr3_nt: TGTGCCAGCAGCTTACAAGCTAACTATGGCTACACCTTC
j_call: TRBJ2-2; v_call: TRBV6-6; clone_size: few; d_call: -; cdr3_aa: CASSSQGTGELFF; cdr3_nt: TGTGCCAGCAGTTCTCAGGGGACCGGGGAGCTGTTTTTT
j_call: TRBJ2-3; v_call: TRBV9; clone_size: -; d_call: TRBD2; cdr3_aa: CASSPGLPLDTQYF; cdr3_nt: TGTGCCAGCAGCCCGGGACTACCCTTGGATACGCAGTATTTT
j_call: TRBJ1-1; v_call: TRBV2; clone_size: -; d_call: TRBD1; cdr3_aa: CASSPDRGAFF; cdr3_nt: TGTGCCAGCAGCCCAGACAGGGGCGCTTTCTTT
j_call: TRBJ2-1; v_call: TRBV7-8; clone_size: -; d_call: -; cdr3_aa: CASRPTSTGYNEQFF; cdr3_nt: TGTGCCAGCAGACCCACCAGCACAGGCTACAATGAGCAGTTCTTC
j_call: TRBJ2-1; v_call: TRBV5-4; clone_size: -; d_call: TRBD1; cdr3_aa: CASSLGVTGVYNEQFF; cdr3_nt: TGTGCCAGCAGCTTGGGCGTGACAGGGGTCTACAATGAGCAGTTCTTC
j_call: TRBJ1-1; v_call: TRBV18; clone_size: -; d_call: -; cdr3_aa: CASSPDMNTEAFF; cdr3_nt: TGTGCCAGCTCACCAGACATGAACACTGAAGCTTTCTTT
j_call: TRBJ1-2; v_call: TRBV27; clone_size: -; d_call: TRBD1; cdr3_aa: CASSLRRDRGNYGYTF; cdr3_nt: TGTGCCAGCAGCCTAAGGAGGGACAGGGGAAACTATGGCTACACCTTC
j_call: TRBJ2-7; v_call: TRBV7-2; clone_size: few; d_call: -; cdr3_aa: CASSFSQSYEQYF; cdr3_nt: TGTGCCAGCAGCTTCTCCCAGTCCTACGAGCAGTACTTC
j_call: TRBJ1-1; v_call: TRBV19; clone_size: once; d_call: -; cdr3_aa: CASSASTGRGMNTEAFF; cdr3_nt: TGTGCCAGTAGTGCCTCAACAGGGAGGGGAATGAACACTGAAGCTTTCTTT
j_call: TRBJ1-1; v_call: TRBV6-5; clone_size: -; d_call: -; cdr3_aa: CASRSLWAENTEAFF; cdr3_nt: TGTGCCAGCAGATCCCTTTGGGCAGAGAACACTGAAGCTTTCTTT
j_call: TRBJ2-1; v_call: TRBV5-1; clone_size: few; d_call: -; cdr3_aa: CASSWETGRNEQFF; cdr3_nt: TGCGCCAGCAGCTGGGAGACAGGGAGGAATGAGCAGTTCTTC
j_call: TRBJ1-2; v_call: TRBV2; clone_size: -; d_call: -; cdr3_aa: CASGRRAIGPYGYTF; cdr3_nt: TGTGCCAGCGGGAGGCGAGCAATTGGCCCCTATGGCTACACCTTC
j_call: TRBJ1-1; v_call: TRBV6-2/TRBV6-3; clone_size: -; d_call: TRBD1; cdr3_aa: CASSFLPRTGGAFF; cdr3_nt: TGTGCCAGCAGTTTCTTGCCTCGGACAGGTGGAGCTTTCTTT
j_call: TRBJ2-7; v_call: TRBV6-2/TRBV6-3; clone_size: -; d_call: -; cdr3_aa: CASSYGSRYEQYF; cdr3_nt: TGTGCCAGCAGTTATGGTAGCCGCTACGAGCAGTACTTC
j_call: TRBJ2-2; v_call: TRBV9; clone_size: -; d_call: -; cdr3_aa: CASSPRRVNTGELFF; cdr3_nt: TGTGCCAGCAGCCCCCGCCGGGTCAACACCGGGGAGCTGTTTTTT
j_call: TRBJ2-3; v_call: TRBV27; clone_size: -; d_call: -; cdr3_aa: CASSLSGTSTDTQYF; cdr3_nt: TGTGCCAGCAGTTTATCCGGGACTAGCACAGATACGCAGTATTTT
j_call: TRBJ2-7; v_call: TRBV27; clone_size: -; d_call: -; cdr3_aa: CASIFKGVLVYEQYF; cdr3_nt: TGTGCCAGCATTTTCAAAGGGGTTTTGGTCTACGAGCAGTACTTC
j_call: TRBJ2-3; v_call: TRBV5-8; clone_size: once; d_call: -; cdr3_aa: CASSLARRRTDTQYF; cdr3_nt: TGTGCCAGCAGCTTGGCTAGGCGGAGGACTGATACGCAGTATTTT
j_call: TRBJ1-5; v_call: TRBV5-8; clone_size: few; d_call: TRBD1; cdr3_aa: CASSLFGQGLQPQHF; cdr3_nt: TGTGCCAGCAGCTTGTTTGGACAGGGGCTTCAGCCCCAGCATTTT
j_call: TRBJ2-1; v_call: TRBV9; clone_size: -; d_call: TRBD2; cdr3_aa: CASSVATSGGFTLRNNEQFF; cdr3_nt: TGTGCCAGCAGCGTAGCGACTAGCGGGGGGTTTACTCTTAGGAACAATGAGCAGTTCTTC
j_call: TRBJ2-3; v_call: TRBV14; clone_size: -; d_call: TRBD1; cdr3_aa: CASSQEWGQLTDTQYF; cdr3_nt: TGTGCCAGCAGCCAAGAGTGGGGACAGCTCACAGATACGCAGTATTTT
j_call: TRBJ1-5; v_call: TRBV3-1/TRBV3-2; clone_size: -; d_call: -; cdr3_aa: CASSRTRSNQPQHF; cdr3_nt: TGTGCCAGCAGCCGGACACGTAGCAATCAGCCCCAGCATTTT
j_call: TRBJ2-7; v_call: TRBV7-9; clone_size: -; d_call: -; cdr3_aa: CASSLVARAYEQYF; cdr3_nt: TGTGCCAGCAGCTTAGTGGCCAGGGCTTACGAGCAGTACTTC
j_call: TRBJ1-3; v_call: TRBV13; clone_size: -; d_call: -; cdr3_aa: CASSLGGPGNTIYF; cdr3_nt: TGTGCCAGCAGCTTAGGGGGGCCCGGAAACACCATATATTTT
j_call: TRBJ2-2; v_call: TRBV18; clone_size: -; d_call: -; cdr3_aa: CASSPPPAGTGELFF; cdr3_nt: TGTGCCAGCTCTCCCCCTCCGGCGGGCACCGGGGAGCTGTTTTTT
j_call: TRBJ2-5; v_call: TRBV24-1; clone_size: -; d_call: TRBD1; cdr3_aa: CATSETGGEGETQYF; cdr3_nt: TGTGCCACCAGTGAAACAGGGGGCGAGGGAGAGACCCAGTACTTC
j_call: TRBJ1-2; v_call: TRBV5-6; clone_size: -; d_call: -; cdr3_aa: CASSLGPGRYGYTF; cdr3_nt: TGTGCCAGCAGCTTGGGGCCAGGGCGCTATGGCTACACCTTC
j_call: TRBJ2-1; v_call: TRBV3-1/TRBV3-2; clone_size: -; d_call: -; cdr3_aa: CASSQGRRGGYNEQFF; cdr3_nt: TGTGCCAGCAGCCAAGGGCGGCGGGGTGGTTACAATGAGCAGTTCTTC
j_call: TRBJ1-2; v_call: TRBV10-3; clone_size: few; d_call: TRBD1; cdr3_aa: CAISELDRGKYGYTF; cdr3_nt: TGTGCCATCAGTGAGTTAGACAGGGGGAAGTATGGCTACACCTTC
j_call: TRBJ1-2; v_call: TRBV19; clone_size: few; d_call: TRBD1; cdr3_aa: CASSSGQAFYGYTF; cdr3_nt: TGTGCCAGTAGTAGTGGACAGGCTTTCTATGGCTACACCTTC
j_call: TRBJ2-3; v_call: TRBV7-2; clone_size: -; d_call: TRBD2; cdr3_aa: CASSPIAGGSTDTQYF; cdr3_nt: TGTGCCAGCAGCCCCATAGCGGGGGGGAGCACAGATACGCAGTATTTT